A selection of T cell receptor beta chains follows, all from one sample in a study of cytomegalovirus exposure and HLA in healthy donors. Produced via immunoSEQ multiplex PCR; TCRdb's table is partial and in-frame only. The sample lists around 210,000 clones, approximately 85% seen once, with around 0.23% in the top ten. Sequenced: PBMCs. These receptors all come from a girl aged 2-10 years in good health and CMV-seronegative. Each CDR3 is given with its conserved first and last residue. The order of the fields is J gene, V gene, clone size, D gene, CDR3 protein, CDR3 DNA. A D gene is named only where the DNA matches it firmly. Expanded clones get a size class; other rows say once, few or many, or leave the size out.

TRBJ2-5 | TRBV4-1 | - | TRBD2 | CASSRGSGGETQYF | TGCGCCAGCAGCCGAGGGTCGGGGGGGGAGACCCAGTACTTC
TRBJ1-6 | TRBV15 | - | TRBD1 | CATSRPLLTGTGGDGSPLHF | TGTGCCACCAGCAGACCCCTTCTGACCGGGACAGGGGGCGATGGTTCACCCCTCCACTTT
TRBJ2-1 | TRBV19 | - | TRBD2 | CASNPRTSGFNEQFF | TGTGCCAGTAACCCCCGGACTAGCGGGTTTAATGAGCAGTTCTTC
TRBJ1-6 | TRBV15 | - | - | CATSTGGSSYNSPLHF | TGTGCCACCAGCACAGGAGGGAGCTCCTATAATTCACCCCTCCACTTT
TRBJ1-2 | TRBV6-1 | - | TRBD1 | CASRRPDRAGYGYTF | TGTGCCAGCAGACGGCCCGACAGGGCGGGCTATGGCTACACCTTC
TRBJ2-1 | TRBV4-2 | - | TRBD2 | CASSQGLADEQFF | TGTGCCAGCAGCCAAGGACTAGCGGATGAGCAGTTCTTC
TRBJ2-1 | TRBV30 | - | - | CAWSIQGFGEQFF | TGTGCCTGGAGTATACAGGGATTCGGTGAGCAGTTCTTC
TRBJ2-1 | TRBV27 | - | - | CASSFGTLYGQFF | TGTGCCAGCAGTTTCGGGACTCTTTATGGGCAGTTCTTC
TRBJ1-1 | TRBV9 | - | - | CASSGEIMNTEAFF | TGTGCCAGCAGCGGAGAGATCATGAACACTGAAGCTTTCTTT
TRBJ2-7 | TRBV6-5 | - | TRBD1 | CASSADRVGEQYF | TGTGCCAGCAGTGCGGACAGGGTAGGCGAGCAGTACTTC
TRBJ2-1 | TRBV10-3 | - | - | CAIRSAPGVYNEQFF | TGTGCCATCAGGTCGGCGCCAGGGGTGTACAATGAGCAGTTCTTC
TRBJ1-6 | TRBV6-5 | - | TRBD1 | CASSARGQRNSPLHF | TGTGCCAGCAGTGCCCGGGGACAGAGAAATTCACCCCTCCACTTT
TRBJ2-5 | TRBV18 | - | - | CASSPGLRQETQYF | TGTGCCAGCTCACCGGGACTGCGTCAAGAGACCCAGTACTTC
TRBJ2-1 | TRBV11-2 | - | - | CASSLDRRDFNEQFF | TGTGCCAGCAGCTTAGATCGGCGGGACTTCAATGAGCAGTTCTTC
TRBJ2-1 | TRBV9 | once | TRBD2 | CASSVTSGVWGSYNEQFF | TGTGCCAGCAGCGTTACTAGCGGGGTTTGGGGCTCCTACAATGAGCAGTTCTTC
TRBJ2-5 | TRBV4-2 | few | - | CASSYRGSQETQYF | TGTGCCAGCAGTTACCGGGGGAGCCAAGAGACCCAGTACTTC
TRBJ2-2 | TRBV5-6 | once | TRBD2 | CASSLFASGRANTGELFF | TGTGCCAGCAGCTTGTTCGCTAGCGGGAGGGCGAACACCGGGGAGCTGTTTTTT
TRBJ2-3 | TRBV5-4 | - | TRBD2 | CATAGDGLAVGTDTQYF | TGTGCCACCGCAGGGGACGGACTAGCGGTGGGCACAGATACGCAGTATTTT
TRBJ1-3 | TRBV10-2 | - | TRBD1 | CATGGLQGASGNTIYF | TGCGCCACAGGAGGATTACAGGGGGCTAGTGGAAACACCATATATTTT
TRBJ2-7 | TRBV10-2 | - | TRBD1 | CASRDRDHEQYF | TGCGCCAGCAGGGACAGGGACCACGAGCAGTACTTC
TRBJ1-4 | TRBV27 | - | - | CASSPGTRAYNEKLFF | TGTGCCAGCAGCCCGGGAACCCGCGCATATAATGAAAAACTGTTTTTT
TRBJ2-3 | TRBV9 | - | TRBD2 | CASSVGKGGGPTDTQYF | TGTGCCAGCAGCGTAGGAAAGGGCGGGGGACCCACAGATACGCAGTATTTT
TRBJ2-7 | TRBV15 | few | TRBD1 | CATSNDRAWSRYF | TGTGCCACCAGCAACGACAGGGCGTGGAGTCGGTACTTC
TRBJ2-7 | TRBV7-9 | - | TRBD1 | CSSSAWRSGTGADEQYF | TGTTCCAGCAGCGCCTGGCGGTCCGGGACAGGGGCCGACGAGCAGTACTTC
TRBJ2-1 | TRBV6-5 | - | TRBD1 | CASSYDRDSYNEQFF | TGTGCCAGCAGTTACGACAGGGACTCCTACAATGAGCAGTTCTTC
TRBJ2-5 | TRBV7-6 | - | TRBD2 | CASSPIPPGGETQYF | TGTGCCAGCAGCCCCATCCCCCCGGGAGGGGAGACCCAGTACTTC
TRBJ1-6 | TRBV4-1 | - | TRBD1 | CASSRKPTGGNSPLHF | TGCGCCAGCAGTCGAAAGCCTACAGGGGGGAATTCACCCCTCCACTTT
TRBJ2-7 | TRBV2 | - | TRBD1 | CASRRQGAREQYF | TGTGCCAGCAGGCGACAGGGGGCTCGGGAGCAGTACTTC
TRBJ2-3 | TRBV14 | - | TRBD2 | CASSQRLDLAASTDTQYF | TGTGCCAGCAGCCAAAGGTTAGATCTAGCGGCCTCAACAGATACGCAGTATTTT
TRBJ2-1 | TRBV9 | - | TRBD2 | CASSVGLAGGNEQFF | TGTGCCAGCAGCGTAGGGCTAGCGGGAGGCAATGAGCAGTTCTTC
TRBJ2-7 | TRBV7-2 | - | - | CASSLALAFTYEQYF | TGTGCCAGCAGCTTAGCGCTAGCGTTTACCTACGAGCAGTACTTC
TRBJ1-1 | TRBV6-1 | - | - | CASSVERVTEAFF | TGTGCCAGCAGTGTGGAGAGGGTGACTGAAGCTTTCTTT
TRBJ1-6 | TRBV7-6 | - | - | CASSPRQNSPLHF | TGTGCCAGCAGCCCACGACAGAATTCACCCCTCCACTTT
TRBJ1-1 | TRBV6-6 | - | TRBD1 | CASSEGQGATEAFF | TGTGCCAGCAGTGAGGGACAGGGGGCAACTGAAGCTTTCTTT
TRBJ2-1 | TRBV14 | - | TRBD2 | CASSQGLRTSGRFNEQFF | TGTGCCAGCAGCCAAGGTTTGAGGACTAGCGGGAGATTCAATGAGCAGTTCTTC
TRBJ2-7 | TRBV11-2 | - | - | CASRAIHEQYF | TGTGCCAGCAGAGCCATACACGAGCAGTACTTC
TRBJ2-2 | TRBV6-1 | - | TRBD2 | CASSASTSGGRYTGELFF | TGTGCCAGCAGTGCCTCGACTAGCGGGGGGCGCTACACCGGGGAGCTGTTTTTT
TRBJ1-1 | TRBV25-1 | once | - | CASSEWGQMNTEAFF | TGTGCCAGCAGTGAATGGGGGCAAATGAACACTGAAGCTTTCTTT
TRBJ1-5 | TRBV10-3 | - | - | CAISEGGGSQPQHF | TGTGCCATCAGTGAGGGGGGAGGGTCTCAGCCCCAGCATTTT
TRBJ1-1 | TRBV5-4 | few | - | CASSWARDTEAFF | TGTGCCAGCAGCTGGGCCAGGGACACTGAAGCTTTCTTT
TRBJ2-5 | TRBV4-1 | - | - | CASSQLLALGETQYF | TGCGCCAGCAGCCAGCTTCTAGCGCTGGGGGAGACCCAGTACTTC
TRBJ1-1 | TRBV5-1 | - | - | CASSLGRAAEAFF | TGCGCCAGCAGCTTAGGCAGGGCGGCTGAAGCTTTCTTT
TRBJ2-1 | TRBV6-5 | - | - | CASSPGLLTNEQFF | TGTGCCAGCAGTCCTGGACTCCTTACCAATGAGCAGTTCTTC
TRBJ1-2 | TRBV7-9 | few | TRBD1 | CASSSTPDRQSYGYTF | TGTGCCAGCAGCTCCACCCCGGACAGGCAGAGCTATGGCTACACCTTC
TRBJ1-6 | TRBV7-2 | - | - | CASSLISNSPLHF | TGTGCCAGCAGCTTAATCAGTAATTCACCCCTCCACTTT